These T cell receptor beta chains were read from a single sample in a study of post-analysis software for immune sequencing data. TCRdb recomputed calls from the PCR reads with MiXCR, one row per CDR3 protein. The repertoire includes 350,000 to 450,000 distinct CDR3 sequences, 39% of them detected once, and about 7.6% sits in the top ten. Sequencing was performed on blood. The origin of the receptors is a girl aged 2 to 9 with multiple sclerosis. Each CDR3 is given with its conserved first and last residue.

cdr3_aa	v_call	j_call
CASSAGQSNGYTF	TRBV2	TRBJ1-2
CASSLDPKEAFF	TRBV12-3/TRBV12-4	TRBJ1-1
CASRGAGTENEQFF	TRBV27	TRBJ2-1
CASSRDRGGNQPQHF	TRBV6-1	TRBJ1-5
CASSRSGLPNSEQYF	TRBV7-2	TRBJ2-7
CASSLAPDRGEQFF	TRBV12-3/TRBV12-4	TRBJ2-1
CASSLGTSGRAKVKFF	TRBV7-3	TRBJ2-1
CASSLIGGNTEAFF	TRBV5-1	TRBJ1-1
CATRNREANEKLFF	TRBV27	TRBJ1-4
CSGGTSEYEQYF	TRBV29-1	.
CASSRTRGVNNEQFF	TRBV25-1	TRBJ2-1
CASSLTTTGLRKTQYF	TRBV28	.
CASSYNSVNEQFF	TRBV6-2/TRBV6-3	TRBJ2-1
CSAATAVRETQYF	TRBV20-1	TRBJ2-5
CASSPAPGIDQNIQYF	TRBV6-2/TRBV6-3	TRBJ2-4
CAISGGEGEKLFF	TRBV10-3	TRBJ1-4
CASSRNRTYF	TRBV27	TRBJ2-7
CASSQDQGTRAKNIQYF	TRBV4-1	TRBJ2-4
CSASLVTSGISSYNEQFF	TRBV20-1	TRBJ2-1
CASSYAGSSNQPQHF	TRBV6-2/TRBV6-3	TRBJ1-5
CASSPSRLYNEQFF	TRBV12-3/TRBV12-4	TRBJ2-1
CCFEPGTLGSYEQFF	TRBV29-1	TRBJ2-1
CASSFAPREQFF	TRBV5-6	TRBJ2-1
CASSQKFWTSYEQYF	TRBV4-1	TRBJ2-7
CASSSHSGTSTDTQYF	TRBV7-3	TRBJ2-3
CSAPLWTSGEQETQYF	TRBV20-1	TRBJ2-5
CASSLGATGEETQYF	TRBV7-9	TRBJ2-5
CAASRDLGDQPQHF	TRBV15	TRBJ1-5
CASSGSYSTDTQYF	TRBV25-1	TRBJ2-3
CASSYGTGTQETQYF	TRBV7-7	TRBJ2-5
CASSSPGLAGEETQYF	TRBV12-3/TRBV12-4	TRBJ2-5
CASSFPGSTDTQYF	TRBV27	TRBJ2-3
CASSQDTAGSGYGYTF	TRBV4-3	TRBJ1-2
CASSQDPGGNYGYTF	TRBV5-5	TRBJ1-2
CSVKGGANPRWYEQYF	TRBV29-1	TRBJ2-7
CSVAGAVYTEAFF	TRBV29-1	TRBJ1-1
CASSFYLAGGRETQYF	TRBV5-1	TRBJ2-5
CASSERDRGCNQPQHF	TRBV2	TRBJ1-5
CASSLGTDEQYF	TRBV5-6	TRBJ2-4
CAWSVVGNSPLHF	TRBV30	TRBJ1-6
CASSLGSGQQYF	TRBV7-8	TRBJ2-7
CASSNGAQYF	TRBV21-1	TRBJ2-7
CASSFAGVLGAGNYGYTF	TRBV12-3/TRBV12-4	TRBJ1-2
CSAQGLAMGNEQFF	TRBV20-1	TRBJ2-1
CASIPGGERCSLAGEGATDTQYF	TRBV7-3	TRBJ2-3
CASSFGTGAGEQYF	TRBV7-2	TRBJ2-7
CASSPPGQREQETQYF	TRBV18	TRBJ2-5
CASSSFSGEDTQYF	TRBV5-1	TRBJ2-3